The rows below give T cell receptor beta chains drawn from one sample of a study of cytotoxic CD8 clonotypes in ibrutinib-treated CLL. Produced via immunoSEQ multiplex PCR; TCRdb's table is partial and in-frame only. The sample includes more than 200,000 clones, 60% to 75% of them seen just once. Sample: PBMCs, taken after 24 months of ibrutinib treatment. All receptors derive from a human donor with chronic lymphocytic leukemia. CDR3s include the opening cysteine and the closing phenylalanine or tryptophan. Each record gives: D gene, J gene, V gene, clone size, CDR3 protein, CDR3 DNA. D genes are given only for firm matches. Part of the rows lack a size; the others show once, few, many or a class for expanded clones.

- TRBJ2-7 TRBV2 - CASSVWHYEQYF TGTGCCAGCAGTGTTTGGCACTACGAGCAGTACTTC
- TRBJ2-2 TRBV10-3 - CAISERSGEYTGELFF TGTGCCATCAGTGAGAGGTCAGGGGAGTACACCGGGGAGCTGTTTTTT
TRBD2 TRBJ2-7 TRBV6-5 - CASSYSLLAGANEQYF TGTGCCAGCAGTTACTCACTCTTAGCGGGAGCTAACGAGCAGTACTTC
- TRBJ2-1 TRBV28 - CASSPQTSSYNEQFF TGTGCCAGCAGTCCCCAGACTAGCTCCTACAATGAGCAGTTCTTC
- TRBJ2-5 TRBV15 - CATSRGKGKETQYF TGTGCCACCAGCAGGGGTAAGGGGAAAGAGACCCAGTACTTC
TRBD2 TRBJ2-7 TRBV9 - CASSLSGTPYEQYF TGTGCCAGCAGCCTTAGCGGGACCCCATACGAGCAGTACTTC
- TRBJ2-7 TRBV29-1 - CSVVRRGEQYF TGCAGCGTTGTTCGCAGGGGCGAGCAGTACTTC
- TRBJ2-1 TRBV7-2 - CASSPRQRAYNEQFF TGTGCCAGCAGCCCTAGACAGAGAGCTTACAATGAGCAGTTCTTC
TRBD1 TRBJ1-5 TRBV28 - CASSLLGTGGGQPQHF TGTGCCAGCAGTTTACTCGGGACAGGGGGCGGCCAGCCCCAGCATTTT
- TRBJ2-1 TRBV5-1 - CASKATVDEQFF TGCGCCAGCAAGGCGACGGTGGATGAGCAGTTCTTC
- TRBJ2-1 TRBV16 - CASSQSGIYEQFF TGTGCCAGCAGCCAATCTGGGATTTATGAGCAGTTCTTC
- TRBJ1-2 TRBV9 - CACSVRSANYGYTF TGTGCCTGCAGCGTAAGGTCAGCTAACTATGGCTACACCTTC
- TRBJ2-2 TRBV7-9 - CASSERPRGGTGELFF TGTGCCAGCAGCGAAAGGCCCAGGGGAGGGACCGGGGAGCTGTTTTTT
- TRBJ1-5 TRBV6-6 once CASSPLLRGQPQHF TGTGCCAGCAGCCCCCTATTGCGGGGACAGCCCCAGCATTTT
- TRBJ1-2 TRBV6-5 - CASRSPGGGYTF TGTGCCAGCAGATCTCCGGGGGGAGGCTACACCTTC
TRBD2 TRBJ2-3 TRBV29-1 - CSVTRGLAGPISDTQYF TGCAGCGTCACCCGGGGACTAGCGGGGCCGATTTCAGATACGCAGTATTTT
TRBD2 TRBJ2-7 TRBV7-3 - CASSPRTSGPYEQYF TGTGCCAGCAGCCCCCGGACTAGCGGGCCTTACGAGCAGTACTTC
- TRBJ2-3 TRBV18 - CASSRRTDTQYF TGTGCCAGCTCACGGAGGACAGATACGCAGTATTTT
TRBD2 TRBJ2-1 TRBV7-3 - CASSSGTKGGEQFF TGTGCCAGCAGCTCTGGGACTAAAGGTGGTGAGCAGTTCTTC
- TRBJ1-2 TRBV5-1 - CASSLFSESYGYTF TGCGCCAGCAGCTTGTTTTCGGAATCCTATGGCTACACCTTC
- TRBJ1-4 TRBV5-1 - CASSGTLPANEKLFF TGCGCCAGCAGCGGGACGCTTCCCGCTAATGAAAAACTGTTTTTT
TRBD2 TRBJ2-2 TRBV9 - CASSDGTSGRGGELFF TGTGCCAGCAGCGATGGGACTAGCGGGAGGGGCGGGGAGCTGTTTTTT
- TRBJ1-3 TRBV9 - CASNRGAHGNTIYF TGTGCCAGCAATCGAGGGGCCCATGGAAACACCATATATTTT
- TRBJ2-3 TRBV5-1 - CASSFRERGTDTQYF TGCGCCAGCAGCTTTCGGGAAAGAGGCACAGATACGCAGTATTTT
- TRBJ1-5 TRBV7-9 - CASSPVTGNQPQHF TGTGCCAGCAGCCCCGTCACAGGGAACCAGCCCCAGCATTTT
- TRBJ1-4 TRBV10-3 - CAISDTGRGEKLFF TGTGCCATCAGTGACACGGGAAGGGGGGAAAAACTGTTTTTT
TRBD2 TRBJ2-5 TRBV9 - CASSVGEGLADASWETQYF TGTGCCAGCAGCGTAGGTGAGGGACTAGCGGACGCCTCGTGGGAGACCCAGTACTTC
- TRBJ1-1 TRBV6-5 few CASKDNTEAFF TGTGCCAGCAAAGATAACACTGAAGCTTTCTTT
TRBD2 TRBJ2-1 TRBV9 - CASSVASGDNEQFF TGTGCCAGCAGCGTAGCTAGCGGGGATAATGAGCAGTTCTTC
- TRBJ2-3 TRBV4-3 - CASSQDSGNTQYF TGCGCCAGCAGCCAAGATAGTGGAAATACGCAGTATTTT
TRBD2 TRBJ2-1 TRBV4-1 - CASSQDRRGGNEQFF TGCGCCAGCAGCCAAGATAGGCGGGGGGGCAATGAGCAGTTCTTC
TRBD1 TRBJ2-3 TRBV19 - CASSPGTGGGPRAQYF TGTGCCAGTAGTCCAGGGACAGGGGGTGGCCCCCGCGCGCAGTATTTT
- TRBJ2-7 TRBV9 - CATPCGGPYEQYF TGTGCCACCCCGTGCGGGGGCCCCTACGAGCAGTACTTC
- TRBJ1-2 TRBV5-6 - CASSPGSDLYGYTF TGTGCCAGCAGCCCCGGGTCAGACCTCTATGGCTACACCTTC
TRBD1 TRBJ1-5 TRBV2 - CANSSIGTDQPQHF TGTGCCAACAGTTCTATAGGGACAGATCAGCCCCAGCATTTT
- TRBJ2-6 TRBV9 - CASSPSLWSRGNSGANVLTF TGTGCCAGCAGCCCCTCACTTTGGAGCAGGGGAAACTCTGGGGCCAACGTCCTGACTTTC
TRBD2 TRBJ2-3 TRBV2 - CASGAGATDTQYF TGTGCCAGCGGGGCGGGAGCCACAGATACGCAGTATTTT
- TRBJ1-2 TRBV6-5 - CASSRGHDYGYTF TGTGCCAGCAGTCGAGGACACGACTATGGCTACACCTTC
- TRBJ1-3 TRBV23-1 - CASPTALGSGNTIYF TGCGCCAGCCCCACCGCCCTGGGCTCTGGAAACACCATATATTTT
- TRBJ2-7 TRBV7-6 - CASSLAGNSYEQYF TGTGCCAGCAGCTTAGCGGGAAACTCCTACGAGCAGTACTTC
TRBD1 TRBJ2-3 TRBV29-1 - CSGERGQTSTDTQYF TGCAGCGGCGAGAGGGGACAGACTAGCACAGATACGCAGTATTTT
TRBD2 TRBJ2-7 TRBV2 few CASSDRGGAMSYEQYF TGTGCCAGCAGCGACCGGGGGGGGGCGATGTCCTACGAGCAGTACTTC
TRBD2 TRBJ2-3 TRBV19 - CASRPKGLTSSTDTQYF TGTGCCAGTAGGCCCAAGGGACTAACCTCTAGCACAGATACGCAGTATTTT
- TRBJ2-1 TRBV9 - CASSVVAGNEQFF TGTGCCAGCAGCGTAGTGGCGGGGAATGAGCAGTTCTTC
TRBD2 TRBJ2-3 TRBV4-1 - CASSHGGTTDTQYF TGCGCCAGCAGCCACGGGGGGACCACAGATACGCAGTATTTT
- TRBJ1-5 TRBV7-9 - CASSLGTAGDQPQHF TGTGCCAGCAGCTTAGGGACAGCCGGGGATCAGCCCCAGCATTTT
- TRBJ1-5 TRBV6-5 few CASGRETNGNQPQHF TGTGCCAGTGGCAGGGAGACTAATGGCAATCAGCCCCAGCATTTT
- TRBJ2-5 TRBV20-1 - CSSRIQETQYF TGCAGTTCCAGAATCCAAGAGACCCAGTACTTC
TRBD2 TRBJ2-5 TRBV4-1 - CASSQEWTSGGETQYF TGCGCCAGCAGCCAAGAATGGACTAGCGGGGGAGAGACCCAGTACTTC